This record looks at one T cell receptor beta chain sequence and its context. This sample was taken from a study of blood T cell repertoires in COVID-19. Study in general: T cells, B-cell-depleted T cells, or PBMCs supplied cDNA or gDNA.

Repertoires were generated with immunoSEQ multiplex PCR, while TCRdb's copy carries only in-frame clones and drops some. Among 130,000 to 150,000 clones listed, 75% to 90% were seen once. This TCR came from a woman aged 45 to 65 with acute or convalescent COVID-19. The specimen was peripheral blood.

The CDR3 region is CASSVLAGIAKNIQYF. The CDR3, as DNA: TGTGCCAGCAGCGTGCTAGCGGGTATAGCCAAAAACATTCAGTACTTC. This sequence joins TRBV5-6 and TRBJ2-4; 8 bases agree with TRBD2. Germline V gives CDR1 SGHDT, CDR2 YYEEEE. V trimming: 4 bases; J trimming: 0 bases; junction bases outside the gene matches: 6. This CDR3 is 16 amino acids long.